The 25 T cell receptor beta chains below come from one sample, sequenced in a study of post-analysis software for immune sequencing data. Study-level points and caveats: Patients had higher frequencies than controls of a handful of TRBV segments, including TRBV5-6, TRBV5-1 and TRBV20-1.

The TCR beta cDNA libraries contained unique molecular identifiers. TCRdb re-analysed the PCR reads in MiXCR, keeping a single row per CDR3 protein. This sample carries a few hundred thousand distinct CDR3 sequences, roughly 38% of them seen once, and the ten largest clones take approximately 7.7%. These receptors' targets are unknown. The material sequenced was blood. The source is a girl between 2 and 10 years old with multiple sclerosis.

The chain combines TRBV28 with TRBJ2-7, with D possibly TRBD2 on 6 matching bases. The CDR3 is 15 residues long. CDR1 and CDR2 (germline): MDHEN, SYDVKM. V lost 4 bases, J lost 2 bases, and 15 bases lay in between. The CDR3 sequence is CASSSRGAITYEQYF. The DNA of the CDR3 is TGTGCCAGCAGTTCCCGCGGGGCGATCACCTACGAGCAGTACTTC.

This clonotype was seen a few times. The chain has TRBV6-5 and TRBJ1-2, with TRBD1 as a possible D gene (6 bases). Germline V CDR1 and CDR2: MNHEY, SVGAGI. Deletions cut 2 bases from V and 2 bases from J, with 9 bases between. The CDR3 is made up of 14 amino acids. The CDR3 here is CASSYGRGNYGYTF. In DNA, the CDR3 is TGTGCCAGCAGTTACGGCAGGGGAAACTATGGCTACACCTTC.

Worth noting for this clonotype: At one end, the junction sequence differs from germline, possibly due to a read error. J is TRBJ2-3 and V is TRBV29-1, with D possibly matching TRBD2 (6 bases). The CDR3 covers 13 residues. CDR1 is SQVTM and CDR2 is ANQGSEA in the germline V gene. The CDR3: CSVERTNTDAQYF. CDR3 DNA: TGCAGCGTTGAACGGACTAACACAGATGCGCAGTATTTT.

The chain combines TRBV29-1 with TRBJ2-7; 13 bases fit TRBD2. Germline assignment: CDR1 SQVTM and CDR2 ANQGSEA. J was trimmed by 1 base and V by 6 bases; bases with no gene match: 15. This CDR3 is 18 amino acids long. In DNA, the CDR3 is TGCAGCGTAGTAGCTGGGACTAGCGGGGCTGATGGGTCCTACGAGCAGTACTTC. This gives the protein CSVVAGTSGADGSYEQYF.

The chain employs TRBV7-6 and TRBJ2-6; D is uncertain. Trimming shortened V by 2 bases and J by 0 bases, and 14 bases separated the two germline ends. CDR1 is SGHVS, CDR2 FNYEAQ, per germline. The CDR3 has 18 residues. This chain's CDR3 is CASSLSPGEFSGANVLTF. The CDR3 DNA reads TGTGCCAGCAGCTTAAGTCCAGGTGAATTCTCTGGGGCCAACGTCCTGACTTTC.

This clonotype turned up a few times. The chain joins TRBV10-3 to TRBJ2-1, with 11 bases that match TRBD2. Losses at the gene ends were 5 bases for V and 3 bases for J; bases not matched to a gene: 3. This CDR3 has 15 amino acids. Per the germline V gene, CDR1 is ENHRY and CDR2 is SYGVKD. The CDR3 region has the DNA TGTGCCATCAGTATAGGACTAGCGGGCTACAATGAGCAGTTCTTC. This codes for CAISIGLAGYNEQFF.

The CDR3 coding sequence is TGTGCCACCCGGGACAGGGCGACTAATGAAAAACTGTTTTTT. Its translation: CATRDRATNEKLFF. The chain recombines TRBV6-5 with TRBJ1-4; TRBD1 matches 9 bases. Germline CDR1 is MNHEY and CDR2 is SVGAGI. After removal of 10 bases from V and 2 bases from J, the junction contained 5 bases not matched to a gene. The CDR3 consists of 14 residues.

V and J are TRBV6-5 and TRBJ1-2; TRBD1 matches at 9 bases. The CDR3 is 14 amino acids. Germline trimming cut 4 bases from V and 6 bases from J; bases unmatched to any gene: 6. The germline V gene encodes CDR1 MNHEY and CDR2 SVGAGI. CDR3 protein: CASSSGQGFDGYTF. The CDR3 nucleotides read TGTGCCAGCAGTTCCGGACAGGGGTTTGATGGCTACACCTTC.

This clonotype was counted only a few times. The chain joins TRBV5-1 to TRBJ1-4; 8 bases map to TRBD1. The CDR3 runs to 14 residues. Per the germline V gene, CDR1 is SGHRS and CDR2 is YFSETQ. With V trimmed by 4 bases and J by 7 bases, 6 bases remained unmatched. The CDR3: CASSLHTGGEKLFF. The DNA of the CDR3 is TGCGCCAGCAGCCTCCACACAGGGGGTGAAAAACTGTTTTTT.

CDR3 residues: CASSDRGRSPLHF. CDR3 DNA: TGCGCCAGCAGCGACAGGGGCCGTTCACCCCTCCACTTT. The chain joins TRBV10-2 to TRBJ1-6; 8 bases are a match to TRBD1. V trimming: 6 bases; J trimming: 9 bases; junction bases outside the gene matches: 4. The CDR3 is made up of 13 amino acids. CDR1 WSHSY and CDR2 SAAADI come from the germline V gene.

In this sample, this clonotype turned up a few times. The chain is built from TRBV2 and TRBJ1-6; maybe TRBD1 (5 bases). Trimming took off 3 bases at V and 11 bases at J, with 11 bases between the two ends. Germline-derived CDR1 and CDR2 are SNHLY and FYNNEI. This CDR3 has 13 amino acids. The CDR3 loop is CASSDVGRPPLHF. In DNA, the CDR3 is TGTGCCAGCAGTGATGTGGGGCGCCCACCCCTCCACTTT. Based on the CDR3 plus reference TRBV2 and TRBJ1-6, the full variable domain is EPEVTQTPSHQVTQMGQEVILRCVPISNHLYFYWYRQILGQKVEFLVSFYNNEISEKSEIFDDQFSVERPDGSNFTLKIRSTKLEDSAMYFCASSDVGRPPLHFGNGTRLTVT.

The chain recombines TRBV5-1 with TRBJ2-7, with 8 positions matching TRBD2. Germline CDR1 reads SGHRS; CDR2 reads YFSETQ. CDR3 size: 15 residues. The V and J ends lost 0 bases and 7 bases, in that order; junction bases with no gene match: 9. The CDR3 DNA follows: TGCGCCAGCAGCTTGGGGACGGGAGGGCCGGGAGAGCAGTACTTC. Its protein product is CASSLGTGGPGEQYF. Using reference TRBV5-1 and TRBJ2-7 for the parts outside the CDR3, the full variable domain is KAGVTQTPRYLIKTRGQQVTLSCSPISGHRSVSWYQQTPGQGLQFLFEYFSETQRNKGNFPGRFSGRQFSNSRSEMNVSTLELGDSALYLCASSLGTGGPGEQYFGPGTRLTVT.

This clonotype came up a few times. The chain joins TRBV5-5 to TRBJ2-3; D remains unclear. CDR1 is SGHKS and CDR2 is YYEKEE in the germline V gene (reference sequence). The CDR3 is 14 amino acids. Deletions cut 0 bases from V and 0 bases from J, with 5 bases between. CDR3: CASSLGKSTDTQYF. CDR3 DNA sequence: TGTGCCAGCAGCTTGGGGAAGAGCACAGATACGCAGTATTTT. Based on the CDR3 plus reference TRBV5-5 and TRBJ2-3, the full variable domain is DAGVTQSPTHLIKTRGQQVTLRCSPISGHKSVSWYQQVLGQGPQFIFQYYEKEERGRGNFPDRFSARQFPNYSSELNVNALLLGDSALYLCASSLGKSTDTQYFGPGTRLTVL.

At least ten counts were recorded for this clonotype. CDR3 sequence reads: CASSSSTGGSYEQYF. The CDR3, as DNA: TGTGCCAGCAGCTCAAGTACAGGGGGCTCCTACGAGCAGTACTTC. This sequence joins TRBV11-2 and TRBJ2-7, with 8 nucleotides matching TRBD1. The CDR3 consists of 15 residues. Germline CDR1 is SGHAT and CDR2 is FQNNGV. V dropped 4 bases and J dropped 0; count of bases not matched to a gene: 5.

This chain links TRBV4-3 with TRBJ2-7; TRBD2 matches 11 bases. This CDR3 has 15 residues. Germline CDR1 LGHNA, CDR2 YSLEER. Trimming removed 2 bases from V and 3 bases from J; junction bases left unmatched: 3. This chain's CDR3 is CASSQTSGSFYEQYF. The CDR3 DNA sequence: TGCGCCAGCAGCCAAACTAGCGGGAGTTTCTACGAGCAGTACTTC.

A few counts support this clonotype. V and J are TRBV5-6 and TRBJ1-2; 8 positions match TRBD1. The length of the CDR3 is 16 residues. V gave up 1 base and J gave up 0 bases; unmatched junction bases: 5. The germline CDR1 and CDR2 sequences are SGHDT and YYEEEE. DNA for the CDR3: TGTGCCAGCAGCTTGACCGGGACAGGTTCTAACTATGGCTACACCTTC. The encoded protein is CASSLTGTGSNYGYTF.

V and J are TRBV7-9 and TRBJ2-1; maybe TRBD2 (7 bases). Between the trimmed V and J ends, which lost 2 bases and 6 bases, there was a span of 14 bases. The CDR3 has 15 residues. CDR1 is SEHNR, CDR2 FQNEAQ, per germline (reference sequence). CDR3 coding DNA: TGTGCCAGCAGCTTAACCGGGGGGCCCATCAATGAGCAGTTCTTC. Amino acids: CASSLTGGPINEQFF.

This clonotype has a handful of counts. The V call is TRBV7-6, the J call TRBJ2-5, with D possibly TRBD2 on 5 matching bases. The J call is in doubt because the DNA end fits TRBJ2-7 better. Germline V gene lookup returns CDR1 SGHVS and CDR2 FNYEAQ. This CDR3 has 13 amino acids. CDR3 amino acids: CASSLAVASEQYF. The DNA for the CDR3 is TGTGCCAGCAGCTTAGCGGTAGCGAGCGAGCAGTACTTC.

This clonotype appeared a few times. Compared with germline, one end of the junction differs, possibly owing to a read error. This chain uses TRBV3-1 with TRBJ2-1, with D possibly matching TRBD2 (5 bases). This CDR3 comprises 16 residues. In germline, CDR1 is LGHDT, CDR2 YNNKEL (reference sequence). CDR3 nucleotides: TGTGCCAGCAGCGGGCGAACTAGATCGGGTTATAATGAGCAGTTCTTT. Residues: CASSGRTRSGYNEQFF.

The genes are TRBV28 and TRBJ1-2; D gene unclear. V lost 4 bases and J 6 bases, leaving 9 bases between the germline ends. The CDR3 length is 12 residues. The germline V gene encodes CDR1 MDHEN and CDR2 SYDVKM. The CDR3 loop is CASSSEENGYTF. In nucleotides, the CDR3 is TGTGCCAGCAGTTCGGAAGAGAATGGCTACACCTTC.

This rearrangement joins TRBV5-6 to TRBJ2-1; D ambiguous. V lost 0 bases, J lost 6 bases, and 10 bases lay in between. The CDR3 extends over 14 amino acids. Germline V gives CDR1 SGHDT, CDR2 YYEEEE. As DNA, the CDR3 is TGTGCCAGCAGCTTGGAGCCTGTGGGCAATGAGCAGTTCTTC. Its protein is CASSLEPVGNEQFF.

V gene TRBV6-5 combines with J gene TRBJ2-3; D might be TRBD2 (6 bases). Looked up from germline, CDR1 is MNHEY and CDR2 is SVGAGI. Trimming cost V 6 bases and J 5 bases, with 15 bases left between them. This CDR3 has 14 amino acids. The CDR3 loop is CASRSGLVGDTQYF. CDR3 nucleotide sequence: TGTGCCAGCAGGAGCGGGCTAGTAGGAGATACGCAGTATTTT.

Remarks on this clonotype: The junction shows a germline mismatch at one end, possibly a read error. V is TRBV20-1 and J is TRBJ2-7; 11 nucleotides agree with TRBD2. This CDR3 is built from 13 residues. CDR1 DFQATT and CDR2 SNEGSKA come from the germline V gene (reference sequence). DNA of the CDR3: TGCGGTGCTAGGGGACTAGCGGTGTACGAGCAGTACTTC. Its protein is CGARGLAVYEQYF.

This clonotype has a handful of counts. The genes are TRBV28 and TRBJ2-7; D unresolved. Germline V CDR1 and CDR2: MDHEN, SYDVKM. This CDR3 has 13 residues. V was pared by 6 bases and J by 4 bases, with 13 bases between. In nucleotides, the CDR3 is TGTGCCAGCAGACCCCTTGGGCCATACGAGCAGTACTTC. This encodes CASRPLGPYEQYF. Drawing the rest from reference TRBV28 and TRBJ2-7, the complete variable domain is DVKVTQSSRYLVKRTGEKVFLECVQDMDHENMFWYRQDPGLGLRLIYFSYDVKMKEKGDIPEGYSVSREKKERFSLILESASTNQTSMYLCASRPLGPYEQYFGPGTRLTVT.

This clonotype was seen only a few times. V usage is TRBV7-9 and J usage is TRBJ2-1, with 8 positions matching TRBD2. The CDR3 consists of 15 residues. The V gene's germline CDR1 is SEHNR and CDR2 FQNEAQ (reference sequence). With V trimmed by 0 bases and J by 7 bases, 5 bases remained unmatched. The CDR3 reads CASSLAQGLANEQFF. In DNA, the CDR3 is TGTGCCAGCAGCTTAGCGCAAGGACTAGCTAATGAGCAGTTCTTC.